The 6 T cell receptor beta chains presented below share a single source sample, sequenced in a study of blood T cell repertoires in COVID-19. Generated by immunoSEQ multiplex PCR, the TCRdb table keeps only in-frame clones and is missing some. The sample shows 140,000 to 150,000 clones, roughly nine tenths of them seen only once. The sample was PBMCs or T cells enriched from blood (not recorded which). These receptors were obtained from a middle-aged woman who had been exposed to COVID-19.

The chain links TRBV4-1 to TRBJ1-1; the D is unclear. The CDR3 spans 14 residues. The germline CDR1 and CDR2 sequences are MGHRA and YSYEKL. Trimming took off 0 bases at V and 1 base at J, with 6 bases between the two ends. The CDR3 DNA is TGCGCCAGCAGCCAAGATTGGGCGAACACTGAAGCTTTCTTT. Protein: CASSQDWANTEAFF.

The CDR3 DNA follows: TGCGCCAGCAGCTCGACGACTAGCGGGGCTCAAGAGACCCAGTACTTC. The encoded protein is CASSSTTSGAQETQYF. The chain recombines TRBV5-1 with TRBJ2-5; TRBD2 matches 11 bases. Germline CDR1 reads SGHRS; CDR2 reads YFSETQ. The CDR3 is 16 residues long. The J segment lost 2 bases and the V segment lost 3 bases, leaving 6 bases of the junction unmatched.

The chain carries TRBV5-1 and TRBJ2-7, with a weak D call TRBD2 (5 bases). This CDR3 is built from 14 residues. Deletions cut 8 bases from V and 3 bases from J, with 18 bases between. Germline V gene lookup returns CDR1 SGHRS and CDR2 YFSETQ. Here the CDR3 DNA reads TGCGCCAGTCATGACACGGGGTCGGGCTACGAGCAGTACTTC. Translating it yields CASHDTGSGYEQYF. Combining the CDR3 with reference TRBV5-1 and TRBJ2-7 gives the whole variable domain KAGVTQTPRYLIKTRGQQVTLSCSPISGHRSVSWYQQTPGQGLQFLFEYFSETQRNKGNFPGRFSGRQFSNSRSEMNVSTLELGDSALYLCASHDTGSGYEQYFGPGTRLTVT.

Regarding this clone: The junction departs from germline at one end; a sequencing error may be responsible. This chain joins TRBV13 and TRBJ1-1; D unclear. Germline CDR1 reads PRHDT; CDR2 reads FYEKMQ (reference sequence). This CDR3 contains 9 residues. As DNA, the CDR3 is TGTGCCAGCAGCCCTGAGGCTTTCTTT. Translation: CASSPEAFF.

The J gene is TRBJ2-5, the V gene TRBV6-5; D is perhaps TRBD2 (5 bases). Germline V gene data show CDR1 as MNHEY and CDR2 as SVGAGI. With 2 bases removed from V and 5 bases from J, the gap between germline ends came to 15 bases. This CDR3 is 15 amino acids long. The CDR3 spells CASSYTNFGGETQYF. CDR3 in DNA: TGTGCCAGCAGTTACACAAACTTCGGCGGGGAGACCCAGTACTTC.

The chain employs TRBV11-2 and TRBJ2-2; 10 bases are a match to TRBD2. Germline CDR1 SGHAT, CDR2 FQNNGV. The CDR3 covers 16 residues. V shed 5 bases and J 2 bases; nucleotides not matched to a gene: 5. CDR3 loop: CASSGRTSGNTGELFF. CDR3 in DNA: TGTGCCAGCAGCGGACGGACTAGCGGAAACACCGGGGAGCTGTTTTTT.